This entry is about one T cell receptor beta chain. These data come from a study of CD8 T cells in Susac syndrome. In germline, CDR1 is SGDLS, CDR2 YYNGEE. Germline trimming cut 4 bases from V and 7 bases from J; bases unmatched to any gene: 19. The CDR3 extends over 17 amino acids. CD8+ and CD4+ blood T cells underwent TCR beta sequencing. The authors reverse transcribed about 0.45 to 1 ug RNA with random hexamers. TCRdb re-derived calls from the immunoSEQ multiplex PCR reads in MiXCR, one entry per CDR3 protein. The repertoire holds 130,000 or so distinct CDR3 sequences, with roughly 94% as singletons.

The chain couples TRBV9 to TRBJ1-2, with TRBD1 matching over 7 bases. Material: CD8+ T cells from PBMCs. This receptor was identified in a human donor with Susac syndrome. The CDR3 is CASSFNRGDEGAAGYTF. The CDR3 nucleotides are TGTGCCAGCAGCTTCAATCGCGGGGATGAGGGGGCTGCTGGCTACACCTTC.